This T cell receptor (beta chain) comes out of a study of blood T cell repertoires in COVID-19. Study information: Sources were T cells, B-cell-depleted T cells, or PBMCs; the material itself was cDNA or gDNA.

During active infection, Seattle patients enrolled and were then monitored through disease. Original analysis: Scientists estimated how many nucleated cells there were by amplifying reference gene primers. The data were produced by immunoSEQ multiplex PCR, yet TCRdb's version contains in-frame clones alone and is incomplete. The DNA was the basis for D and trimming; V, J and clone size are from that table. The sample consists of some 50,000 clones, 85% to 90% of them appearing once. The germline V gene encodes CDR1 LNHDA and CDR2 SQIVND (reference sequence). V gave up 3 bases and J gave up 4 bases, with 13 bases separating them. The CDR3 sequence is 15 residues long.

The clonotype originates from a woman older than 75 with COVID-19, enrolled during active disease. This chain links TRBV19 with TRBJ1-5; D gene unclear. Sequencing input: peripheral blood. The CDR3 protein is CASSIWEGANQPQHF. The CDR3 nucleotides read TGTGCCAGTAGTATTTGGGAGGGTGCAAATCAGCCCCAGCATTTT.